This T cell receptor (beta chain) was retrieved from a study of response to subunit inactivated influenza vaccine. Study-wide points: T cells newly recruited by each seasonal influenza vaccination are few, the authors suggested.

TCRdb ran MiXCR on the RT-PCR reads and lists one entry per CDR3 protein. The table lists 450,000 to 600,000 distinct CDR3 sequences, approximately 7.1% of them singletons. V lost 5 bases to trimming and J lost 3 bases, with 14 bases between them. The CDR3 covers 14 residues. Germline assignment: CDR1 SNHLY and CDR2 FYNNEI. This clonotype was found a few times. What it recognizes is unknown. The receptor was isolated from a man between 50 and 70 years old who received an inactivated influenza vaccine. The input for sequencing was PBMCs from blood, taken around 25 months after vaccination. The chain is built from TRBV2 and TRBJ2-7; D ambiguous. CDR3 residues: CASSSLVRFYEQYF. The CDR3 DNA reads TGTGCCAGCAGTAGTCTGGTCAGGTTCTACGAGCAGTACTTC. Together with reference TRBV2 and TRBJ2-7, the CDR3 gives the full variable domain: EPEVTQTPSHQVTQMGQEVILRCVPISNHLYFYWYRQILGQKVEFLVSFYNNEISEKSEIFDDQFSVERPDGSNFTLKIRSTKLEDSAMYFCASSSLVRFYEQYFGPGTRLTVT.